These 25 T cell receptor beta chains share one sample of origin, sequenced in a study of blood T cell repertoires in COVID-19. The repertoire was sequenced with immunoSEQ multiplex PCR; TCRdb's copy has only in-frame clones and lacks some. In the table there are around 150,000 clones, approximately 83% of which are singletons. Sample: peripheral blood. Receptor source: a man aged 55 to 70 with acute or convalescent COVID-19.

The J gene is TRBJ2-1, the V gene TRBV7-3, with D tentatively TRBD2 (5 bases). CDR1 and CDR2 from the germline V gene are SGHTA and FQGTGA. CDR3 size: 14 residues. The germline V and J ends were trimmed by 3 bases and 5 bases, with 11 bases remaining between them. The CDR3 DNA reads TGTGCCAGCAGCTTGGGCGGGTATAACAATGAGCAGTTCTTC. It specifies CASSLGGYNNEQFF.

V usage is TRBV14 and J usage is TRBJ1-2, with 9 bases aligning to TRBD1. Germline V gene lookup returns CDR1 SGHDN and CDR2 FVKESK. CDR3 length: 15 amino acids. J gave up 2 bases and V 5 bases, and 6 bases lay outside the gene matches. DNA for the CDR3: TGTGCCAGCAGCTACCGACAGGGGGGAAACTATGGCTACACCTTC. This sequence encodes CASSYRQGGNYGYTF.

With regard to this clone: This sample includes further DNA sequences coding for the same CDR3. The chain employs TRBV28 and TRBJ2-6; tentative D call: TRBD2 (6 bases). The CDR3 sequence is 15 residues long. V was pared by 3 bases and J by 0 bases, with 6 bases between. Germline CDR1 reads MDHEN; CDR2 reads SYDVKM. In DNA, the CDR3 is TGTGCCAGCAGTTTGGGGGGCTCTGGGGCCAACGTCCTGACTTTC. The encoded protein is CASSLGGSGANVLTF.

The V gene is TRBV9, the J gene TRBJ1-3, with 7 bases matching TRBD1. Germline CDR1 and CDR2: SGDLS and YYNGEE. The CDR3 extends over 16 amino acids. With V trimmed by 3 bases and J by 3 bases, 9 bases remained unmatched. The CDR3 coding sequence is TGTGCCAGCAGCGCCGCACAGGGGTTCTATGGAAACACCATATATTTT. Translating it yields CASSAAQGFYGNTIYF.

CDR3 loop: CASSFVQGAHGYTF. CDR3 coding DNA: TGCGCCAGCAGCTTCGTTCAGGGGGCGCATGGCTACACCTTC. The V and J genes are TRBV5-1 and TRBJ1-2, with 8 bases that match TRBD1. The CDR3 has 14 residues. The junction had 6 bases not matched to a gene; V was cut back by 2 bases and J by 6 bases. CDR1 is SGHRS, CDR2 YFSETQ, per germline.

This sequence joins TRBV28 and TRBJ1-2; TRBD1 matches at 7 bases. In germline, CDR1 is MDHEN, CDR2 SYDVKM. The CDR3 runs 12 residues. J lost 8 bases, V lost 10 bases, and 10 bases had no gene match. CDR3 region: CATRDSKEGYTF. DNA for the CDR3: TGTGCCACCCGGGACAGTAAGGAGGGCTACACCTTC.

The chain combines TRBV2 with TRBJ2-5; 9 bases agree with TRBD1. The CDR3 is 13 residues long. Per the germline V gene, CDR1 is SNHLY and CDR2 is FYNNEI. The V segment lost 6 bases and the J segment 6 bases; nucleotides outside the gene matches: 5. The CDR3 sequence is CASSGTGTQTQYF. The CDR3 DNA follows: TGTGCCAGCAGCGGGACAGGGACACAGACCCAGTACTTC.

The chain carries TRBV10-3 and TRBJ2-1, with D perhaps matching TRBD1 (5 bases). CDR3 length: 13 residues. Trimming removed 7 bases from V and 8 bases from J, with 15 bases in between. Germline V gene sequence: CDR1 ENHRY, CDR2 SYGVKD. CDR3 sequence: CAINRLVVDEQFF. CDR3 bases: TGTGCCATCAACAGGCTAGTGGTCGATGAGCAGTTCTTC.

The chain links TRBV30 to TRBJ1-1; the D is unclear. This CDR3 contains 13 residues. Germline loops: CDR1 GTSNPN, CDR2 SVGIG (reference sequence). Trimming cost V 8 bases and J 2 bases, with 15 bases left between them. CDR3 sequence reads: CARVGEGNTEAFF. CDR3 coding DNA: TGTGCCCGGGTCGGGGAGGGCAACACTGAAGCTTTCTTT.

The rearrangement links TRBV19 to TRBJ1-5, with D perhaps matching TRBD1 (5 bases). CDR3 length equals 16 residues. Looked up from germline, CDR1 is LNHDA and CDR2 is SQIVND (reference sequence). V dropped 5 bases and J dropped 5 bases, with 19 bases sitting between them. The CDR3 nucleotides are TGTGCCAGTAGTCCTGGGGTCGGGGGTGTTCATCAGCCCCAGCATTTT. Its protein product is CASSPGVGGVHQPQHF.

Turning to this clone: The sample carries other DNA sequences with the same CDR3. The chain combines TRBV27 with TRBJ1-4; tentatively, D is TRBD1 (6 bases). In germline, CDR1 is MNHEY, CDR2 SMNVEV (reference sequence). With 4 bases removed from V and 8 bases from J, the gap between germline ends came to 17 bases. This CDR3 region has 15 residues. The CDR3 here is CASSSVQGYGEKLFF. CDR3 DNA: TGTGCCAGCAGTTCGGTACAGGGATATGGAGAAAAACTGTTTTTT.

This clone was seen only once. J is TRBJ2-1 and V is TRBV28; 10 bases line up with TRBD2. Germline V CDR1 and CDR2: MDHEN, SYDVKM. The CDR3 is 17 amino acids. V trimming: 0 bases; J trimming: 7 bases; junction bases outside the gene matches: 9. The CDR3 DNA reads TGTGCCAGCAGTTTATGGCCTAGCGGGAGTGTTAGGAATGAGCAGTTCTTC. Its translation is CASSLWPSGSVRNEQFF.

The CDR3 spells CASSSDRGITEAFF. CDR3 in DNA: TGTGCCAGCAGCTCCGACAGGGGGATCACTGAAGCTTTCTTT. The chain has TRBV7-8 and TRBJ1-1; 9 nucleotides match TRBD1. The V gene's germline CDR1 is SGHVS and CDR2 FQNEAQ. The length of the CDR3 is 14 residues. With 4 bases clipped from V and 4 bases from J, the junction kept 4 bases outside the gene matches.

In regard to this clone: Just one base apart from a much larger clone, this may be a read error. The same CDR3 is also encoded by other DNA sequences in this sample. The chain couples TRBV5-1 to TRBJ1-5; tentative D call: TRBD1 (6 bases). The CDR3 totals 15 residues. Germline V gene lookup returns CDR1 SGHRS and CDR2 YFSETQ. Deletions cut 4 bases from V and 0 bases from J, with 11 bases between. The CDR3 DNA reads TGCGCCAGCAGCCCGACAGGCAATAGCAATCAGCCCCAGCATTTT. Translated, it gives CASSPTGNSNQPQHF.

This clone was seen only a few times. CDR3 residues: CATSDLWPGNNSPLHF. DNA for the CDR3: TGTGCCACCAGTGATTTGTGGCCAGGGAATAATTCACCCCTCCACTTT. V and J are TRBV24-1 and TRBJ1-6; perhaps TRBD1 as D (5 bases). CDR1 and CDR2 from the germline V gene are KGHDR and SFDVKD. The V and J ends lost 0 bases and 5 bases respectively, with 10 bases between them. The CDR3 spans 16 residues.

For the CDR3, the DNA is TGTGCCAGCAGCATTTCCCAGGTCTTGGGCTACACCTTC. Its protein is CASSISQVLGYTF. The chain joins TRBV13 to TRBJ1-2; D unresolved. V lost 5 bases and J lost 8, with 15 bases in between. CDR3 length: 13 residues. From germline, CDR1 is PRHDT and CDR2 FYEKMQ (reference sequence). The whole variable domain, remainder taken from reference TRBV13 and TRBJ1-2, is AAGVIQSPRHLIKEKRETATLKCYPIPRHDTVYWYQQGPGQDPQFLISFYEKMQSDKGSIPDRFSAQQFSDYHSELNMSSLELGDSALYFCASSISQVLGYTFGSGTRLTVV.

The genes are TRBV6-1 and TRBJ1-5; the D gene is possibly TRBD1 (6 bases). The germline CDR1 and CDR2 sequences are MNHNS and SASEGT. Trimming cost V 2 bases and J 5 bases, with 10 bases left between them. CDR3 length equals 14 residues. CDR3 amino acids: CASSEQGLDQPQHF. CDR3 in DNA: TGTGCCAGCAGTGAACAGGGGTTGGATCAGCCCCAGCATTTT.

The J gene is TRBJ2-2, the V gene TRBV7-8; TRBD1 is a possible D gene (6 bases). Germline V gives CDR1 SGHVS, CDR2 FQNEAQ. The V and J ends lost 5 bases and 5 bases respectively, with 9 bases between them. This CDR3 comprises 13 residues. The CDR3 region is CASSPQGTGELFF. Here the CDR3 DNA reads TGTGCCAGCAGCCCACAGGGTACCGGGGAGCTGTTTTTT.

The chain couples TRBV18 to TRBJ2-7; 8 bases fit TRBD2. CDR3 length: 16 residues. Looked up from germline, CDR1 is KGHSH and CDR2 is LQKENI. J lost 1 base, V lost 4 bases, and 9 bases had no gene match. The CDR3 bases are TGTGCCAGCTCACGTGCCCTAGCGGGCAATTCCTACGAGCAGTACTTC. It specifies CASSRALAGNSYEQYF.

V and J are TRBV2 and TRBJ2-5; 7 bases are a match to TRBD2. Unmatched junction bases numbered 15, after V lost 8 bases and J lost 3 bases. CDR1 and CDR2 from the germline V gene are SNHLY and FYNNEI. The CDR3 is 16 amino acids. The chain's CDR3 is CASSVGLGGREETQYF. The DNA for the CDR3 is TGTGCCAGCTCAGTGGGCCTCGGTGGGAGGGAAGAGACCCAGTACTTC.

The J gene is TRBJ2-3, the V gene TRBV7-2; D remains ambiguous. Germline values: CDR1 SGHTA, CDR2 FQGNSA. Trimming removed 0 bases at V and 8 bases at J, with 15 bases between. The CDR3 runs 15 residues. The CDR3 nucleotides are TGTGCCAGCAGCTTAGCGCCGACTTCCTCCGGTACGCAGTATTTT. Translating it yields CASSLAPTSSGTQYF.

The V gene is TRBV5-1, the J gene TRBJ2-7; 8 bases line up with TRBD1. The ends lost 5 bases at V and 7 bases at J; junction bases unmatched: 11. The CDR3 runs to 14 residues. Germline V gives CDR1 SGHRS, CDR2 YFSETQ. The DNA of the CDR3 is TGCGCCAGCAGTCCCGGGACAGGCCCGGGGGAGCAGTACTTC. Protein product: CASSPGTGPGEQYF.

The V and J genes are TRBV19 and TRBJ2-1, with 9 bases aligning to TRBD2. There are 15 residues in the CDR3. After removal of 3 bases from V and 0 bases from J, the junction contained 0 bases not matched to a gene. The germline CDR1 and CDR2 sequences are LNHDA and SQIVND (reference sequence). The CDR3 sequence is CASSISGSSYNEQFF. The CDR3 coding sequence is TGTGCCAGTAGTATTAGCGGGAGCTCCTACAATGAGCAGTTCTTC.

The chain carries TRBV27 and TRBJ1-3, with TRBD1 as a possible D gene (6 bases). This CDR3 region has 14 residues. V was pared by 9 bases and J by 3 bases, with 15 bases between. CDR1 MNHEY and CDR2 SMNVEV come from the germline V gene (reference sequence). In nucleotides, the CDR3 is TGTGCCAGTTGGGGATACAGGGTTGGAAACACCATATATTTT. It is translated as CASWGYRVGNTIYF.

J is TRBJ1-2 and V is TRBV25-1, with D perhaps TRBD1 (5 bases). This CDR3 has 12 residues. CDR1 is MGHDK and CDR2 is SYGVNS in the germline V gene. V dropped 5 bases and J dropped 6 bases, with 10 bases sitting between them. The CDR3: CASSLQGHGYTF. The CDR3 nucleotides read TGTGCCAGCAGTCTCCAGGGCCATGGCTACACCTTC.